This TCR beta chain was found in a study of TIL therapy for anti-PD-1-resistant metastatic lung cancer (dated by TCRdb to the early 2020s). For context, the study as a whole: Tumors were harvested before any PD-1/PD-L1 blockade; patients then received nivolumab, and those progressing received lymphodepletion, expanded TIL infusion and IL-2. Clonotypes were tracked across tumor, expanded TIL product and serial blood samples by T cell receptor beta sequencing of tumor and peripheral blood. Enrolled patients had a median age of almost 55 years (range roughly 38-80) and a median tumor PD-L1 proportion score of less than 7.5%. The cohort was composed predominantly of lung adenocarcinoma, with a few EGFR-mutant and two ALK-rearranged tumors included, and half of patients were identified as current or former smokers. Across the cohort, whole-exome sequencing showed a median non-synonymous tumor mutation burden of roughly 1.5 mutations per megabase.

The research as a whole found: Because the cohort was highly selected, with more treatment-naive, never-smoker and oncogene-addicted patients than is typical, generalizability is limited. Clonotypes from the infused TIL partially replaced the baseline peripheral repertoire and then declined over months, and persistence showed no apparent association with response. The study protocol defined all tumor marker inferences as exploratory.

What the time point label conveys for this sample: pre-treatment sample, taken before nivolumab and TIL therapy. A phase I trial run at two centers enrolled adults with stage 4 NSCLC between October 2017 and 2020. The samples were drawn from an open-label, single-arm phase I trial testing tumor-infiltrating lymphocyte therapy combined with nivolumab in advanced non-small cell lung cancer. Blood mononuclear cells were isolated from EDTA tubes by Ficoll gradient and were snap-frozen as pellets, and DNA was extracted with a Qiagen mini-prep kit. The immunoSEQ v3 hsTCRB kit was used to amplify TCR beta CDR3 regions from genomic DNA through bias-controlled multiplex PCR. TCR libraries were sequenced on an Illumina NextSeq 500 to 2 million to 2.5 million read pairs for survey level or about 4.5-6.5 million for deep level. In the original analysis: Clonality was reported by immunoSEQ Analyzer software, which also assigned V, D and J genes and filtered out non-productive sequences. Repertoires were compared using productive Simpson clonality and Morisita overlap index of productive TRB rearrangements between infused TIL and blood. The absolute count of a clonotype in blood was estimated by multiplying the lymphocyte count by the CD3+ fraction and by the productive frequency of the clone. TCRdb stores this immuneACCESS table with in-frame sequences only. Part of the clones is absent; in the studies checked, under half of the shortfall reflects unresolved V genes, and no reason is known for the rest. V, J and clone size were drawn from that table, and D and trimming were deduced from the DNA. A total of tens of thousands of clones appear in this sample, roughly 78% of them only once. The ten largest clones capture more than 13% of the sample.

Spanning cysteine to phenylalanine, the CDR3 consists of 14 amino acids. Only the CDR3 region is kept as DNA, spanning 42 bases read in frame from base 1. CDR1 and CDR2 (SQVTM, ANQGSEA) derive from the germline V gene. Germline trimming: 3 bases from V, 4 bases from J; junction bases outside gene matches: 5. For this clone: The antigen it recognizes is unknown. Per-base quality was not reported, and no clone a single base away is much larger than it.

The sequence came from a man aged 70-80 years with non-small cell lung cancer. The rearrangement combines TRBV29-1 with TRBJ2-3, and 9 junction bases match TRBD1. This specimen consisted of blood, obtained at baseline. This receptor has the CDR3 CSVDGDRAADTQYF. In nucleotide form, the sequence is TGCAGCGTTGACGGGGACAGGGCGGCAGATACGCAGTATTTT.